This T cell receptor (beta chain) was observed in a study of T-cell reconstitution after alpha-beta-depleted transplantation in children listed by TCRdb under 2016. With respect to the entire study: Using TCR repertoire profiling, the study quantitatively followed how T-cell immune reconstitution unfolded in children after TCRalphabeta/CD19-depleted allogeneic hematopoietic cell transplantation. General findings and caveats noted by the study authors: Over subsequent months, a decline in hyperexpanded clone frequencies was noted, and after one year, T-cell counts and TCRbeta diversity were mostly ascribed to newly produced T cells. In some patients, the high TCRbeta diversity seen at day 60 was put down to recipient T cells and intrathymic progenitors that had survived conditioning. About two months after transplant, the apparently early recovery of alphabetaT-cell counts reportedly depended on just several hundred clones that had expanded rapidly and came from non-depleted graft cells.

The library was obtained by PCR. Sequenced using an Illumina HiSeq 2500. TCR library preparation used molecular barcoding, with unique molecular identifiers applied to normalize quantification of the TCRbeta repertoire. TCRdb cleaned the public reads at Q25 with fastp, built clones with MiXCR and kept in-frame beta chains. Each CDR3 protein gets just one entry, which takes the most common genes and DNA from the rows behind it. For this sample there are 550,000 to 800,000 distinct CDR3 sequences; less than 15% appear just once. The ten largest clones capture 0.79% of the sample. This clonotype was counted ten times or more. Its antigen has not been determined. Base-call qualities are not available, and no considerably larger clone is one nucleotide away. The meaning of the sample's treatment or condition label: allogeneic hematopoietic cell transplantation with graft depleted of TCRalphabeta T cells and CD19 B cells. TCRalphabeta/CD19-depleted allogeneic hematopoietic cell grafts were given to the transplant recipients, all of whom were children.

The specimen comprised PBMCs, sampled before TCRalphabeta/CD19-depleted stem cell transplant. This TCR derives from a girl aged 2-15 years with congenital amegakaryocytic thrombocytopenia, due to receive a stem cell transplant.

The sequence in DNA is TGCAGTGCTAAGGGGGGGCTGGGGACCCTTCCTTACGAGCAGTACTTC. Its coded protein is CSAKGGLGTLPYEQYF. The V and J genes are TRBV20-1 and TRBJ2-7; tentative D gene TRBD2, with 7 bases matching. The germline V gene (reference sequence) specifies DFQATT as CDR1 and SNEGSKA as CDR2. There are 16 amino acids in the CDR3, from cysteine to phenylalanine inclusive. Just the 48-base CDR3 DNA is kept, in frame starting at base 1. At the junction V is shortened by 4 bases and J by 4 bases, with 23 bases in between.